The T cell receptor beta chain under discussion was sequenced for a study of T cell changes during pregnancy in multiple sclerosis. Sequencing used immunoSEQ multiplex PCR; TCRdb keeps in-frame clones, though not all of them. The sample has 50,000 to 70,000 clones; 91% are singletons. This CDR3 region has 13 residues. CDR1 is SGHTA, CDR2 FQGNSA, per germline. The V gene lost 0 bases and the J gene lost 7 bases, with 9 bases spanning the gap. The receptor comes from a female donor in good health, enrolled as a control in a pregnancy study. The rearrangement links TRBV7-2 to TRBJ1-1; the D is unclear. The sequencing here drew on peripheral blood, taken after pregnancy. This CDR3 is CASSLALTIEAFF. CDR3 coding DNA: TGTGCCAGCAGCTTAGCGCTAACGATTGAAGCTTTCTTT.